The 9 T cell receptor beta chains presented below share a single source sample, sequenced in a study of shared clonotypes between healthy human individuals. The table came from immunoSEQ multiplex PCR; TCRdb's copy has only in-frame clones and leaves some out. Of some 650,000 clones listed, approximately 97% are singletons. The sequencing input was naive CD4+ T cells sorted from blood. Indicated subset: CD45RA+ positively selected. These receptors were taken from a woman between 25 and 40 years old in good health.

The chain joins TRBV19 to TRBJ2-7; 9 positions agree with TRBD1. The V segment lost 4 bases and the J segment 3 bases; nucleotides outside the gene matches: 7. Per the germline V gene, CDR1 is LNHDA and CDR2 is SQIVND (reference sequence). This CDR3 contains 15 residues. CDR3 in amino acids: CASSSRGDRDYEQYF. The CDR3 region has the DNA TGTGCCAGTAGTAGTCGGGGGGACAGGGACTACGAGCAGTACTTC.

The chain couples TRBV19 to TRBJ2-3, with 9 bases fitting TRBD2. The CDR3 extends over 17 amino acids. With V trimmed by 0 bases and J by 3 bases, 7 bases remained unmatched. The germline V gene has CDR1 LNHDA and CDR2 SQIVND (reference sequence). The CDR3 reads CASSIERSGRSTDTQYF. In DNA form, the CDR3 reads TGTGCCAGTAGTATAGAAAGGAGCGGGAGGTCGACAGATACGCAGTATTTT.

The V and J genes are TRBV19 and TRBJ1-2; possibly TRBD1 for D (6 bases). The CDR3 is 15 residues long. V was cut by 5 bases and J by 4 bases, with 17 bases left in between. In germline, CDR1 is LNHDA, CDR2 SQIVND (reference sequence). The CDR3: CASSSGHPYPYGYTF. The CDR3 DNA reads TGTGCCAGTAGTTCGGGACACCCCTACCCCTATGGCTACACCTTC.

V usage is TRBV28 and J usage is TRBJ1-6; 8 positions match TRBD1. The germline V gene has CDR1 MDHEN and CDR2 SYDVKM. Trimming took 7 bases from V and 10 from J; bases not matched to a gene: 9. CDR3 length: 14 amino acids. DNA of the CDR3: TGTGCCAGCACCATTGGGACAGGAGGCTCACCCCTCCACTTT. It translates to CASTIGTGGSPLHF.

The chain employs TRBV28 and TRBJ2-7; TRBD2 might be the D (6 bases). The CDR3 sequence is 14 residues long. Germline-derived CDR1 and CDR2 are MDHEN and SYDVKM. Trimming stripped 7 bases from V and 2 bases from J, with 15 bases between. CDR3: CASNTGLTTYEQYF. For the CDR3, the DNA is TGTGCCAGCAATACCGGACTAACTACCTACGAGCAGTACTTC.

V usage is TRBV10-3 and J usage is TRBJ1-3; D remains unclear. The germline CDR1 and CDR2 sequences are ENHRY and SYGVKD. V was clipped by 3 bases and J by 5 bases, with 17 bases between them. CDR3 size: 16 residues. The CDR3 sequence is CAISDSVGVRRNTIYF. CDR3 nucleotides: TGTGCCATCAGTGATTCCGTAGGCGTCCGTCGAAACACCATATATTTT.

CDR3 DNA sequence: TGTGCCAGCAGCTTGGGCGGACAGGGGAGCAATCAGCCCCAGCATTTT. Translating gives CASSLGGQGSNQPQHF. V usage is TRBV5-6 and J usage is TRBJ1-5, with 9 bases identical to TRBD1. Germline CDR1 reads SGHDT; CDR2 reads YYEEEE. The CDR3 has 16 residues. V lost 0 bases and J lost 1; bases outside the gene matches: 2.

This rearrangement joins TRBV5-1 to TRBJ1-2, with D hard to call. CDR3 size: 12 residues. Trimming removed 0 bases from V and 8 bases from J, with 8 bases in between. In germline, CDR1 is SGHRS, CDR2 YFSETQ. The DNA of the CDR3 is TGCGCCAGCAGCTTGGACCAGAGAGGCTACACCTTC. It translates to CASSLDQRGYTF.

V and J are TRBV9 and TRBJ1-2, with TRBD1 as a possible D gene (6 bases). Germline V gives CDR1 SGDLS, CDR2 YYNGEE. Trimming pared 2 bases from V and 6 bases from J, leaving 17 bases between. The CDR3 is 15 amino acids. The CDR3 DNA reads as TGTGCCAGCAGCGTTGGGGGGCAATTTCCTCATGGCTACACCTTC. Protein sequence: CASSVGGQFPHGYTF.